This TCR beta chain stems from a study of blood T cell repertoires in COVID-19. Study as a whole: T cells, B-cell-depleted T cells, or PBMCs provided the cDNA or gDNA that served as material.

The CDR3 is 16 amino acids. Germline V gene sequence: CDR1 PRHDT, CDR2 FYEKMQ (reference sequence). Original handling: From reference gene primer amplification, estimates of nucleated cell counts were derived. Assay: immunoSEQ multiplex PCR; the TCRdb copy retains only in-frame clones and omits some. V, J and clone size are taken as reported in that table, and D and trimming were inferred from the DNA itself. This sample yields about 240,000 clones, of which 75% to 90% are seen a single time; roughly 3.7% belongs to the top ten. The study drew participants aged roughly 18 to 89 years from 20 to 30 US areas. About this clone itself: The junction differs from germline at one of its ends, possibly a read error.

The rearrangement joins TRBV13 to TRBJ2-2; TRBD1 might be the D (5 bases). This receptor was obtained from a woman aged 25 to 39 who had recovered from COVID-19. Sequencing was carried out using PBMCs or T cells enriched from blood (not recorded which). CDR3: CASSVGRGANTGELFF. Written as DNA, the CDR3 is TGTGCCAGCAGCGTAGGAAGGGGTGCGAACACCGGGGAGCTGTTTTTT. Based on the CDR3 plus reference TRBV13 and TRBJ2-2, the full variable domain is AAGVIQSPRHLIKEKRETATLKCYPIPRHDTVYWYQQGPGQDPQFLISFYEKMQSDKGSIPDRFSAQQFSDYHSELNMSSLELGDSALYFCASSVGRGANTGELFFGEGSRLTVL.